Here is one TCR beta chain with its context. The TCR beta cDNA came from 5'RACE template switching with UMIs. Each CDR3 protein gets one entry in TCRdb, which reprocessed the 5' RACE reads and gives no DNA. The sample totals 400,000 or so distinct CDR3 sequences. This entry belongs to a study of T cells expressing NK-cell markers. In the study overall: From sorted CD3+CD56+NKG2C+, CD3+CD56+NKG2C- and CD3+CD56-NKG2C+ T cells came the TCR beta repertoires.

Germline V lookup: CDR1 SGHTA, CDR2 FQGTGA. The CDR3 runs to 16 residues. This TCR was recovered from a woman aged 50 to 60 in good health. This chain uses TRBV7-3 with TRBJ1-2; the D call from TCRdb, TRBD1, cannot be confirmed without DNA. Sequencing used blood T cells: a sorted CD56 or NKG2C T cell subset, CD4+ or CD8+ T cells, or bulk PBMC T cells (not recorded which). The CDR3 sequence: CASSSIGTATNYGYTF. Supplemented by reference TRBV7-3 and TRBJ1-2, the full variable domain reads GAGVSQTPSNKVTEKGKYVELRCDPISGHTALYWYRQSLGQGPEFLIYFQGTGAADDSGLPNDRFFAVRPEGSVSTLKIQRTERGDSAVYLCASSSIGTATNYGYTFGSGTRLTVV.